This is a list of T cell receptor beta chains from one sample in a study of T cells in Graves' hyperthyroidism and ophthalmopathy. Using its own MiXCR run on the multiplex PCR reads, TCRdb lists one record per CDR3 protein. The repertoire holds a few hundred thousand distinct CDR3 sequences, with about 14% as singletons. The sample consisted of blood. These receptors were obtained from a woman in her thirties with Graves' hyperthyroidism that later progressed to Graves' ophthalmopathy. The CDR3 runs from the conserved cysteine through the conserved F or W. Fields, in order: V gene, D gene, J gene, clone size, CDR3 length, CDR3 DNA, CDR3 protein. The D gene is left open where the match is weak. The listing skips clone size in some rows; elsewhere it reads once, few, many or a size class.

TRBV10-3	TRBD2	TRBJ2-1	many	16	TGTGCCATCAGTGGACCGACCAGCGGGAGCGTAGATGAGCAGTTCTTC	CAISGPTSGSVDEQFF
TRBV7-2	-	TRBJ1-1	many	15	TGTGCCAGCAGCCGACAGCTCCCCCTGAACACTGAAGCTTTCTTT	CASSRQLPLNTEAFF
TRBV28	-	TRBJ2-6	many	19	TGTGCCAGCAGCCCAGCCGGGACACCCTTTGGGTCTGGGGCCAACGTCCTGACTTTC	CASSPAGTPFGSGANVLTF
TRBV5-1	TRBD1	TRBJ2-7	many	14	TGCGCCAGCAGCGAGGGGACAGGGGACTACGAGCAGTACTTC	CASSEGTGDYEQYF
TRBV11-3	-	TRBJ2-7	few	16	TGTGCCAGCAGCTTTTATGATCGTGGGGGTGGGTACGAGCAGTACTTC	CASSFYDRGGGYEQYF
TRBV3-1	TRBD2	TRBJ2-3	-	17	TGTGACAGCAGCCCGGCCGCGGGAGGCCTAGCAGCAGATACGCAGTATTTC	CDSSPAAGGLAADTQYF
TRBV5-5	TRBD2	TRBJ2-5	-	15	TGTGCCAGCAGCTTTGGGGCGGGAGTTCAAGAGACCCAGTACTTC	CASSFGAGVQETQYF
TRBV5-4	-	TRBJ1-4	many	15	TGTGCCAGCAGCGTCCGACAGGCAACTAATGAAAAACTGTTTTTT	CASSVRQATNEKLFF
TRBV10-3	-	TRBJ1-1	-	13	TGTGCCATCACGGGGGGGGAGATCACTGAAGCTTTCTTT	CAITGGEITEAFF
TRBV11-3	-	TRBJ1-2	few	17	TGTGCCAGCAGCTTATCTTTACAGGGAACGTATAACTATGGCTACACCTTC	CASSLSLQGTYNYGYTF
TRBV28	-	TRBJ2-7	many	15	TGTGCCAGCAGCGTAAAACCCGACGGGAACTACGAGCAGTACTTC	CASSVKPDGNYEQYF
TRBV7-9	-	TRBJ2-7	many	16	TGTGCCAGCATCCCCATCCCCGTCTCTAGCTCCTACGAGCAGTACTTC	CASIPIPVSSSYEQYF
TRBV9	-	TRBJ2-7	many	14	TGTGCCAGCAGCGTAGAGGGACGACCATACGAGCAGTACTTC	CASSVEGRPYEQYF
TRBV5-1	TRBD1	TRBJ2-2	few	15	TGCGCCAGCAGCTTGGCCGGACAGGGCACCGGGGAGCTGTTTTTT	CASSLAGQGTGELFF
TRBV19	TRBD1	TRBJ1-2	-	15	TGTGCCGGCTCTGACGGGACAGGGGGCGCGGATGGCTACACCTTC	CAGSDGTGGADGYTF
TRBV28	TRBD1	TRBJ1-1	-	15	TGTGCCAGCAGTTTAATGGACAGGGGCAACACTGAAGCTTTCTTT	CASSLMDRGNTEAFF
TRBV5-1	-	TRBJ2-7	-	16	TGCGCCAGCAGCTTGGCGGGTCGGGAGAGCTCCTACGAGCAGTACTTC	CASSLAGRESSYEQYF
TRBV5-5	-	TRBJ2-7	-	15	TGTGCCAGCAGCTTGACCGGGGACGCCAATTACGAGCAGTACTTC	CASSLTGDANYEQYF
TRBV24-1	-	TRBJ2-3	many	13	TGTGCCACCAGTCAGATTGGGACAGATACGCAGTATTTT	CATSQIGTDTQYF
TRBV20-1	-	TRBJ1-1	few	12	TGCGGTGCTAGGGGGGGGAGCACTGAAGCTTTCTTT	CGARGGSTEAFF
TRBV27	TRBD1	TRBJ1-1	many	17	TGTGCCAGCAGAGAACTTAGGCTACAGGGGCCTAAGGCTGAAGCTTTCTTT	CASRELRLQGPKAEAFF
TRBV28	TRBD1	TRBJ1-2	-	17	TGTGCCAGCAGTTTCCCGGGACAGTTTTCATCTCTCTATGGCTACACCTTC	CASSFPGQFSSLYGYTF
TRBV28	TRBD1	TRBJ1-4	few	14	TGTGCCGGCAAAACACAGGGGGACGAAGAAAAACTGTTTTTT	CAGKTQGDEEKLFF
TRBV27	-	TRBJ2-5	many	17	TGTGCCAGCAGTCCGAGCACCACAGTGGGGGCTAAAGAGACCCAGTACTTC	CASSPSTTVGAKETQYF
TRBV20-1	-	TRBJ1-6	many	15	TGCAGTGCTAGGGGACATAGCTCCTATAATTCACCCCTCCACTTT	CSARGHSSYNSPLHF
TRBV11-2	-	TRBJ1-2	many	12	TGTGCCAGCAGCTTGATAGGGAGTGGCTACACCTTC	CASSLIGSGYTF
TRBV30	TRBD1	TRBJ2-5	many	13	TGTGCCTGGGGACAGGGTGAGGTCGGGACCCAGTACTTC	CAWGQGEVGTQYF
TRBV6-2/TRBV6-3	TRBD1	TRBJ2-7	-	16	TGTGCCAGCAGTTACACAACCACAGGGGAACCCTACGAGCAGTACTTC	CASSYTTTGEPYEQYF